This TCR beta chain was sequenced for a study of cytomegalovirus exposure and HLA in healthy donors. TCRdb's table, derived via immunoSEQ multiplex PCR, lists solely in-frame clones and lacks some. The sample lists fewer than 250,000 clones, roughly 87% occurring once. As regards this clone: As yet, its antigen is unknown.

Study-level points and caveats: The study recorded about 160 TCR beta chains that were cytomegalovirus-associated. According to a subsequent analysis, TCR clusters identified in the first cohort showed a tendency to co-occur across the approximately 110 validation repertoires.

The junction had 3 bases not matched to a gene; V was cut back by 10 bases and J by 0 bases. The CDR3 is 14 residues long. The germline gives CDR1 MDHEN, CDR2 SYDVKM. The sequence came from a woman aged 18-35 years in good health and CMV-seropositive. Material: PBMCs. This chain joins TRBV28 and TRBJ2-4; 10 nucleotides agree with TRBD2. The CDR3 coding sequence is TGTGCCACCCGGACTAGCGGAGCCAAAAACATTCAGTACTTC. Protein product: CATRTSGAKNIQYF.